The next 29 T cell receptor beta chains were all read from a single sample in a study of shared clonotypes between healthy human individuals. Profiling relied on immunoSEQ multiplex PCR, and the TCRdb table lists in-frame clones only, not all of them. The table has around 1 million clones, less than 85% seen once; the top ten hold roughly 1.5%. The sample comprised memory CD4+ T cells sorted from blood. Subset in this sample: CD45RA-negative fraction. These receptor sequences come from a young man in good health.

The chain employs TRBV7-6 and TRBJ1-6; D ambiguous. V was clipped by 1 base and J by 9 bases, with 7 bases between them. Germline CDR1 and CDR2: SGHVS and FNYEAQ. This CDR3 is built from 13 residues. The CDR3 bases are TGTGCCAGCAGCTTAGATTGGGGTTCACCCCTCCACTTT. Its translation is CASSLDWGSPLHF.

This chain uses TRBV29-1 with TRBJ2-1; a possible D gene is TRBD2 (6 bases). Germline assignment: CDR1 SQVTM and CDR2 ANQGSEA. The CDR3 contains 12 residues. V was pared by 3 bases and J by 4 bases, with 7 bases between. CDR3 bases: TGCAGCGTTGATGGGGGGTACAATGAGCAGTTCTTC. Translated, it gives CSVDGGYNEQFF.

This chain connects TRBV28 to TRBJ1-5, with TRBD1 matching 9 bases. Germline V gene sequence: CDR1 MDHEN, CDR2 SYDVKM. Trimming removed 6 bases from V and 3 bases from J; junction bases left unmatched: 9. The CDR3 is 16 amino acids. The CDR3 spells CASRDSGTGFNQPQHF. The CDR3 nucleotides read TGTGCCAGCAGGGACTCCGGGACAGGGTTCAATCAGCCCCAGCATTTT.

V usage is TRBV18 and J usage is TRBJ2-1; D may be TRBD2 (6 bases). V lost 3 bases and J 5 bases, leaving 14 bases between the germline ends. Per the germline V gene, CDR1 is KGHSH and CDR2 is LQKENI. There are 15 residues in the CDR3. This chain's CDR3 is CASSPGTAANNEQFF. The CDR3 DNA sequence: TGTGCCAGCTCACCCGGGACTGCCGCGAACAATGAGCAGTTCTTC.

V usage is TRBV5-1 and J usage is TRBJ2-7, with 7 bases lining up with TRBD1. V gave up 2 bases and J gave up 2 bases; unmatched junction bases: 10. CDR3 length: 16 residues. CDR1 and CDR2 (germline): SGHRS, YFSETQ. The CDR3 region is CASSLEPRDRAYEQYF. CDR3 coding DNA: TGCGCCAGCAGCTTAGAACCTAGAGACAGGGCCTACGAGCAGTACTTC.

The gene calls are TRBV5-1 and TRBJ2-5, with D tentatively TRBD2 (6 bases). Germline CDR1 is SGHRS and CDR2 is YFSETQ. V dropped 5 bases and J dropped 3 bases, with 17 bases sitting between them. This CDR3 region has 15 residues. Written as DNA, the CDR3 is TGCGCCAGCAGTCCACCGGGACTGGGGAAAGAGACCCAGTACTTC. Translation gives CASSPPGLGKETQYF.

The chain is built from TRBV6-5 and TRBJ2-3, with a weak D call TRBD2 (5 bases). The CDR3 covers 16 residues. Trimming removed 2 bases from V and 1 base from J, with 13 bases in between. The germline gives CDR1 MNHEY, CDR2 SVGAGI. CDR3 amino acids: CASSYVVGGGTDTQYF. CDR3 sequence (DNA): TGTGCCAGCAGTTACGTGGTTGGAGGCGGCACAGATACGCAGTATTTT.

In this sample, this clone turned up once. V and J are TRBV2 and TRBJ2-7; D not resolved. V lost 3 bases and J lost 6, with 9 bases in between. Germline V gene lookup returns CDR1 SNHLY and CDR2 FYNNEI. CDR3 length equals 12 residues. The CDR3 nucleotides read TGTGCCAGCAGTGAGGGTTGGGTCGAGCAGTACTTC. It is translated as CASSEGWVEQYF.

Note on this clone: Other DNA variants within this sample encode the same CDR3. The chain links TRBV30 to TRBJ2-7; D may correspond to TRBD1 or TRBD2 (6 bases each). V gave up 0 bases and J gave up 0 bases, with 9 bases separating them. The germline V gene encodes CDR1 GTSNPN and CDR2 SVGIG (reference sequence). This CDR3 is 14 amino acids long. In DNA form, the CDR3 reads TGTGCCTGGAGTGTGGGGGGCAGCTCCTACGAGCAGTACTTC. This translates into CAWSVGGSSYEQYF.

This chain joins TRBV10-3 and TRBJ1-5, with D perhaps TRBD1 (6 bases). Trimming took 5 bases from V and 2 from J, leaving 10 bases between them. This CDR3 contains 14 residues. Looked up from germline, CDR1 is ENHRY and CDR2 is SYGVKD. CDR3 DNA: TGTGCCATCAGTCAAAACAGGGGCAATCAGCCCCAGCATTTT. Translating gives CAISQNRGNQPQHF.

The chain has TRBV7-9 and TRBJ2-5, with TRBD2 identical over 12 bases. The CDR3 is made up of 16 amino acids. Germline V gives CDR1 SEHNR, CDR2 FQNEAQ (reference sequence). V lost 4 bases to trimming and J lost 1 base; unmatched junction nucleotides: 4. For the CDR3, the DNA is TGTGCCAGCAGCTCACGACTAGCGGGGGTCCAAGAGACCCAGTACTTC. Encoded protein: CASSSRLAGVQETQYF.

This chain uses TRBV5-1 with TRBJ2-1; D call uncertain. Trimming stripped 0 bases from V and 6 bases from J, with 10 bases between. The germline V gene encodes CDR1 SGHRS and CDR2 YFSETQ. The length of the CDR3 is 14 residues. The CDR3 nucleotides read TGCGCCAGCAGCTTGGCCTATGCATCCAATGAGCAGTTCTTC. Amino acids: CASSLAYASNEQFF.

The chain uses TRBV2 and TRBJ1-1; D is perhaps TRBD1 (5 bases). The CDR3 runs 12 residues. The germline V gene encodes CDR1 SNHLY and CDR2 FYNNEI. Trimming pared 6 bases from V and 8 bases from J, leaving 13 bases between. The CDR3 DNA is TGTGCCAGCAGGGGGGAGGGTCTCGAAGCTTTCTTT. Translated: CASRGEGLEAFF.

This clone was recorded once. The chain links TRBV5-1 to TRBJ2-1, with TRBD2 matching 13 bases. Germline CDR1 SGHRS, CDR2 YFSETQ. V shed 3 bases and J 9 bases; nucleotides not matched to a gene: 6. The CDR3 runs 15 residues. DNA for the CDR3: TGCGCCAGCAGCTACGGACTAGCGGGAGTGAGTGAGCAGTTCTTC. Residues: CASSYGLAGVSEQFF. The variable domain in full, with the rest retrieved from reference TRBV5-1 and TRBJ2-1, is KAGVTQTPRYLIKTRGQQVTLSCSPISGHRSVSWYQQTPGQGLQFLFEYFSETQRNKGNFPGRFSGRQFSNSRSEMNVSTLELGDSALYLCASSYGLAGVSEQFFGPGTRLTVL.

The gene calls are TRBV21-1 and TRBJ2-4; TRBD1, the table's D call, was not compared with the DNA. TRBV21-1 represents a pseudogene. This CDR3 spans 17 amino acids. CDR3 region: CASSKNLGEQGRNIQYF. The CDR3 DNA reads TGTGCCAGCAGCAAAAACTTAGGAGAACAGGGGAGAAACATTCAGTACTTC.

V and J are TRBV7-2 and TRBJ2-2; D is unresolved. Trimming removed 6 bases from V and 6 bases from J, with 17 bases in between. The germline V gene encodes CDR1 SGHTA and CDR2 FQGNSA. There are 15 residues in the CDR3. CDR3 nucleotide sequence: TGTGCCAGCAGTCAAAGGGCCCTTGGGGCCGGGGAGCTGTTTTTT. Encoded protein: CASSQRALGAGELFF.

This clone was detected only once. The V call is TRBV7-6, the J call TRBJ2-2; TRBD2 might be the D (5 bases). The CDR3 sequence is 16 residues long. Germline V gives CDR1 SGHVS, CDR2 FNYEAQ. Trimming shortened V by 3 bases and J by 0 bases, and 11 bases separated the two germline ends. The CDR3 reads CASSFPGIPNTGELFF. The CDR3 region has the DNA TGTGCCAGCAGCTTCCCGGGGATACCGAACACCGGGGAGCTGTTTTTT.

This clone was detected only a few times. The chain is built from TRBV7-2 and TRBJ2-2; D is possibly TRBD1 (6 bases). Germline CDR1 SGHTA, CDR2 FQGNSA. Trimming removed 5 bases at V and 7 bases at J, with 14 bases between. CDR3 length: 14 residues. For the CDR3, the DNA is TGTGCCAGCAGCCCCCGACAGGTCTTCGGGGAGCTGTTTTTT. Its translation: CASSPRQVFGELFF.

The chain carries TRBV19 and TRBJ2-4; no definite D call. The V gene's germline CDR1 is LNHDA and CDR2 SQIVND (reference sequence). CDR3 length equals 14 residues. V was shortened by 4 bases and J by 2 bases, with 9 bases between the two germline ends. The CDR3 bases are TGTGCCAGTAGTAGGATCGGCACCAAAAACATTCAGTACTTC. This codes for CASSRIGTKNIQYF.

The chain recombines TRBV5-4 with TRBJ2-7; a possible D gene is TRBD2 (5 bases). Per germline, CDR1 SGHNT and CDR2 YYREEE (reference sequence). V lost 4 bases, J lost 0 bases, and 11 bases lay in between. The CDR3 runs to 14 residues. CDR3 in amino acids: CASSPEALSYEQYF. The CDR3, as DNA: TGTGCCAGCAGCCCGGAGGCCCTCTCCTACGAGCAGTACTTC.

This chain connects TRBV11-2 to TRBJ2-5; D uncertain. The CDR3 consists of 12 residues. V lost 4 bases and J 5 bases, leaving 8 bases between the germline ends. The germline V gene encodes CDR1 SGHAT and CDR2 FQNNGV. The CDR3 DNA follows: TGTGCCAGCAGCTCACCTTACGAGACCCAGTACTTC. Its translation is CASSSPYETQYF.

The V and J genes are TRBV12-5 and TRBJ1-1; possibly TRBD1 for D (5 bases). Germline values: CDR1 LGHNT, CDR2 FRNRAP. Trimming left V 1 base short and J 5 bases short, with 32 bases between. The CDR3 consists of 21 residues. Here the CDR3 reads CASGLAPGFLGGDLPGTEAFF. Here the CDR3 DNA reads TGTGCTAGTGGTTTGGCCCCAGGGTTTTTAGGTGGGGATTTGCCGGGGACTGAAGCTTTCTTT.

Notes on this clone: The same CDR3 is also encoded by other DNA sequences in this sample. The genes are TRBV28 and TRBJ2-7; D is undetermined. V gave up 6 bases and J gave up 4 bases, with 10 bases separating them. This CDR3 is 12 amino acids long. Germline values: CDR1 MDHEN, CDR2 SYDVKM. The CDR3 DNA reads TGTGCCAGCAGCCTCCTCGGTTACGAGCAGTACTTC. It translates to CASSLLGYEQYF.

The chain is built from TRBV4-1 and TRBJ1-2, with a weak D call TRBD1 (6 bases). V was trimmed by 3 bases and J by 4 bases, leaving 24 bases between them. The CDR3 has 18 residues. Germline CDR1 is MGHRA and CDR2 is YSYEKL. CDR3 residues: CASSHTQGTVSNFYGYTF. The CDR3 nucleotides are TGCGCCAGCAGCCACACCCAGGGGACCGTCAGCAACTTCTATGGCTACACCTTC.

The chain joins TRBV19 to TRBJ2-3; D unclear. V was cut by 5 bases and J by 6 bases, with 15 bases left in between. The CDR3 has 14 amino acids. Germline assignment: CDR1 LNHDA and CDR2 SQIVND (reference sequence). CDR3 sequence (DNA): TGTGCCAGTAGTCTCCCAGTTTTGGGGGATACGCAGTATTTT. This translates into CASSLPVLGDTQYF.

The CDR3 region is CASSTQLGLGGNEQFF. Written as DNA, the CDR3 is TGCGCCAGCAGTACCCAGTTGGGGCTAGGAGGGAATGAGCAGTTCTTC. J is TRBJ2-1 and V is TRBV10-2, with D perhaps TRBD2 (6 bases). Trimming pared 5 bases from V and 7 bases from J, leaving 21 bases between. The CDR3 is made up of 16 amino acids. Germline V CDR1 and CDR2: WSHSY, SAAADI.

The chain combines TRBV4-3 with TRBJ2-2; 9 bases are shared with TRBD1. Germline CDR1 and CDR2: LGHNA and YSLEER. The CDR3 length is 17 residues. The V and J ends lost 0 bases and 7 bases, in that order; junction bases with no gene match: 9. The CDR3 is CASSQEPQGASGGELFF. The CDR3 bases are TGCGCCAGCAGCCAAGAGCCACAGGGGGCTAGCGGCGGGGAGCTGTTTTTT.

V and J are TRBV2 and TRBJ2-2, with 7 bases that match TRBD2. CDR3 length: 14 residues. After removal of 6 bases from V and 6 bases from J, the junction contained 7 bases not matched to a gene. From germline, CDR1 is SNHLY and CDR2 FYNNEI. The CDR3 DNA reads as TGTGCCAGCAGGCGCGCAACTAGCGCCGGGGAGCTGTTTTTT. It is translated as CASRRATSAGELFF.

This chain links TRBV28 with TRBJ1-2; 12 bases agree with TRBD1. The J segment lost 8 bases and the V segment lost 4 bases, leaving 8 bases of the junction unmatched. CDR1 and CDR2 (germline): MDHEN, SYDVKM. The CDR3 runs 15 residues. The CDR3 DNA reads TGTGCCAGCAGTTACCCGGGACAGGGGGCGGGCGGCTACACCTTC. Translation gives CASSYPGQGAGGYTF.